The present T cell receptor beta chain was sequenced within a study of beta chain features in type 1 diabetes. Regarding the study as a whole: Patients' naive, central memory and regulatory TCRB repertoires appeared more alike than those of healthy donors. Individuals with type 1 diabetes displayed fewer insertions and more deletions at VDJ junctions. In patients and controls equally, PCR might favor templates that are shorter.

Cells sorted by CD45RO/CCR7/CD25/CD127/CD95/CD27 comprised CD4+ naive, central memory, regulatory and stem cell-like memory cells. The isolated RNA, all of it, was reverse transcribed, so expressed TCRB transcripts were what got sequenced. TCRdb keeps only in-frame clones here, not all; method: immunoSEQ multiplex PCR. Of roughly 140,000 clones listed, about 8.1% are singletons. Worth noting for this clone: The target antigen is unknown.

Sequenced: central memory CD4+ T cells from blood. This receptor was obtained from a man aged 18 to 35 in good health.

Here the CDR3 DNA reads TGTGCCAGCAGTTTAGACTACAGGGTATTGAACACTGAAGCTTTCTTT. Translation: CASSLDYRVLNTEAFF. The chain joins TRBV27 to TRBJ1-1, with a tentative D call TRBD1 (6 bases). Germline CDR1 MNHEY, CDR2 SMNVEV (reference sequence). CDR3 length: 16 amino acids. Trimming removed 2 bases from V and 0 bases from J, with 13 bases in between.